Sequencing of this T cell receptor beta chain was carried out in a study of cytomegalovirus exposure and HLA in healthy donors. The PCR was carried out with 60 Vbeta primers and 13 Jbeta primers. Some clones are missing from TCRdb's copy, which holds only in-frame ones; the method was immunoSEQ multiplex PCR. Its table lists approximately 150,000 clones. Specimen: PBMCs. The TCR originated in a woman younger than 30 in good health and CMV-seronegative.

The CDR3 DNA is TGTGCCAGCAAAATGCGGGAGAACACTGAAGCTTTCTTT. It codes for CASKMRENTEAFF. J is TRBJ1-1 and V is TRBV6-5; D call uncertain. Between the trimmed V and J ends, which lost 7 bases and 1 base, there was a span of 10 bases. The CDR3 runs 13 residues. Germline CDR1 MNHEY, CDR2 SVGAGI.